One and the same sample provided the 9 T cell receptor beta chains below, sequenced in a study of shared clonotypes between healthy human individuals. Libraries were prepared by immunoSEQ multiplex PCR; TCRdb keeps only in-frame clonotypes and omits some of them. Of some 660,000 clones detected, around 73% appear once; the ten largest clones hold about 1.8%. Source material: memory CD4+ T cells sorted from blood. Specified subset: CD45RA-negative fraction. The receptors derive from a woman in her twenties or thirties in good health.

The rearrangement uses TRBV4-2 and TRBJ2-5; D not certain. This CDR3 is 14 amino acids long. V lost 2 bases to trimming and J lost 5 bases, with 12 bases between them. The germline CDR1 and CDR2 sequences are LGHNA and YNFKEQ. The CDR3 reads CASSQLGLDETQYF. The CDR3 DNA reads as TGTGCCAGCAGCCAACTAGGGTTGGATGAGACCCAGTACTTC.

This clone was detected only a few times. The genes are TRBV18 and TRBJ1-4, with D possibly being TRBD1 (5 bases). Germline CDR1 and CDR2: KGHSH and LQKENI. The V and J ends lost 6 bases and 6 bases respectively, with 14 bases between them. This CDR3 is 14 amino acids long. In DNA form, the CDR3 reads TGTGCCAGCTCGAGGCTGATCAGGGATGAAAAACTGTTTTTT. Its translation is CASSRLIRDEKLFF.

This clone was picked up one time. V and J are TRBV28 and TRBJ1-2, with a weak D call TRBD1 (6 bases). Per the germline V gene, CDR1 is MDHEN and CDR2 is SYDVKM. The CDR3 is 12 amino acids. Between the trimmed V and J ends, which lost 6 bases and 6 bases, there was a span of 11 bases. The CDR3 DNA reads as TGTGCCAGCAGGGCCCAGGGGAATGGCTACACCTTC. Amino acids: CASRAQGNGYTF.

The chain uses TRBV5-1 and TRBJ2-7; 7 positions agree with TRBD2. CDR3 length equals 15 residues. Germline V gene data show CDR1 as SGHRS and CDR2 as YFSETQ. With 2 bases clipped from V and 2 bases from J, the junction kept 7 bases outside the gene matches. The DNA of the CDR3 is TGCGCCAGCAGCTTCGTGACGGGAGGCACCTACGAGCAGTACTTC. It codes for CASSFVTGGTYEQYF.

The rearrangement links TRBV11-2 to TRBJ1-2, with TRBD1 as a possible D gene (6 bases). The CDR3 spans 13 residues. Trimming cost V 5 bases and J 13 bases, with 20 bases left between them. Germline-derived CDR1 and CDR2 are SGHAT and FQNNGV. The CDR3 region has the DNA TGTGCCAGCAGCCTCACGTCGGACAGCCCTGGCACCTTC. It translates to CASSLTSDSPGTF.

This clone came up a few times. The rearrangement joins TRBV28 to TRBJ2-7; D tentatively reads TRBD1 or TRBD2 (7 bases each). CDR1 is MDHEN and CDR2 is SYDVKM in the germline V gene. The CDR3 runs 15 residues. V gave up 5 bases and J gave up 4 bases, with 18 bases separating them. The CDR3 here is CASSPGNRGGYEQYF. In DNA form, the CDR3 reads TGTGCCAGCAGTCCGGGAAACAGGGGAGGGTACGAGCAGTACTTC.

V gene TRBV10-3 combines with J gene TRBJ1-3; D gene unclear. The CDR3 is made up of 11 amino acids. V was pared by 8 bases and J by 2 bases, with 4 bases between. Germline V CDR1 and CDR2: ENHRY, SYGVKD. The CDR3 DNA reads TGTGCCATCGGGCCTGGAAACACCATATATTTT. This codes for CAIGPGNTIYF.

This chain links TRBV27 with TRBJ1-1; D not certain. V was cut by 5 bases and J by 6 bases, with 16 bases left in between. The CDR3 has 14 amino acids. Germline values: CDR1 MNHEY, CDR2 SMNVEV (reference sequence). CDR3 sequence reads: CASSPRPRDAEAFF. In DNA, the CDR3 is TGTGCCAGCAGTCCGAGACCCCGAGACGCTGAAGCTTTCTTT.

As regards this clone: A much larger clone differs by one base, so this may be a read error. The rearrangement joins TRBV27 to TRBJ2-1; 7 nucleotides line up with TRBD1. V dropped 0 bases and J dropped 3; count of bases not matched to a gene: 2. Germline loops: CDR1 MNHEY, CDR2 SMNVEV (reference sequence). The CDR3 has 15 residues. Written as DNA, the CDR3 is TGTGCCAGCAGTTTATCGGCAGGGGGCTACAATGAGCAGTTCTTC. This codes for CASSLSAGGYNEQFF.